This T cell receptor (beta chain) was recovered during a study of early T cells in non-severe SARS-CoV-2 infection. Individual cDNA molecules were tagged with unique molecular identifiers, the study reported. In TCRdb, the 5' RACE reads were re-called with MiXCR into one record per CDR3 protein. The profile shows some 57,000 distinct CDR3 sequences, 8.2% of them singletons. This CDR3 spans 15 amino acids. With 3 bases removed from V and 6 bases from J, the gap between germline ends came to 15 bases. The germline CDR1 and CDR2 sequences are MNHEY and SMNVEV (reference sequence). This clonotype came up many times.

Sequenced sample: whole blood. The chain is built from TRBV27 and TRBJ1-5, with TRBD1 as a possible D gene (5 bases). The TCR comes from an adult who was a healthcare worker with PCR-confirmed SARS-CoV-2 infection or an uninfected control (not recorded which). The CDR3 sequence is CASSLRRGAAQPQHF. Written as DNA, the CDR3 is TGTGCCAGCAGTTTGAGGAGGGGCGCAGCTCAGCCCCAGCATTTT.